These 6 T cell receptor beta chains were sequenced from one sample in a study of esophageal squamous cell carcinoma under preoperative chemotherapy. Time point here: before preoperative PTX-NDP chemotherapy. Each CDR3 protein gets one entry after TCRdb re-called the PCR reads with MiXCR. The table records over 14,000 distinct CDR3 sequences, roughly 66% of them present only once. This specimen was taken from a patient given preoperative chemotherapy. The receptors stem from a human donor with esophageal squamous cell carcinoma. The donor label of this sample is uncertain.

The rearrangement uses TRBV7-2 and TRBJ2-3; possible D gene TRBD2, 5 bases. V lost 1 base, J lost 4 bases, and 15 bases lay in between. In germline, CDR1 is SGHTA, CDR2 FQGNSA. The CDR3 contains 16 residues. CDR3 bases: TGTGCCAGCAGCTTAGAGGGCCTGAGGGCCTCAGATACGCAGTATTTT. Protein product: CASSLEGLRASDTQYF.

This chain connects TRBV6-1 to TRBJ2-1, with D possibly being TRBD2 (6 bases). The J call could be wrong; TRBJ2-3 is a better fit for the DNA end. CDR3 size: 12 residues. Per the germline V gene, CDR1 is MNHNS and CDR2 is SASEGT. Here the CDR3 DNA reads TGTGCCAGCACGGAGGGGAGAGATACGCAGTATTTT. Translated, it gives CASTEGRDTQYF.

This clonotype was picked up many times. DNA of the CDR3: TGTGCCAGCAGCTTTGGGACTAGCGCCGGGGAGCTGTTTTTT. Translation gives CASSFGTSAGELFF. This chain joins TRBV11-2 and TRBJ2-2; 10 nucleotides match TRBD2. The V gene end was trimmed by 3 bases and the J gene end by 6 bases; junction bases not matched to a gene: 1. The CDR3 length is 14 residues. Germline loops: CDR1 SGHAT, CDR2 FQNNGV. The full variable domain, with the rest looked up from reference TRBV11-2 and TRBJ2-2, is EAGVAQSPRYKIIEKRQSVAFWCNPISGHATLYWYQQILGQGPKLLIQFQNNGVVDDSQLPKDRFSAERLKGVDSTLKIQPAKLEDSAVYLCASSFGTSAGELFFGEGSRLTVL.

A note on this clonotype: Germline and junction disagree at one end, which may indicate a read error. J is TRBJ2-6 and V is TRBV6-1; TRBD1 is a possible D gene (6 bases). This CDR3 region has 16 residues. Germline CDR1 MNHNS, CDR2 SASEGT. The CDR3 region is CASSGLKGVSTGKQFF. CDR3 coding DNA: TGTGCCAGCAGTGGGCTGAAGGGGGTTAGCACAGGGAAGCAGTTTTTT.

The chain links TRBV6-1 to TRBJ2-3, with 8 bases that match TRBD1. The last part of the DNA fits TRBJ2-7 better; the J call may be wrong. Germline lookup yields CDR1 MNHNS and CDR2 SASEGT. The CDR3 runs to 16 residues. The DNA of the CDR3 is TGTGCCAGCAGTGAAGTAAGAGGACAGGGTTCCAACGAGCAGTACTTC. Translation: CASSEVRGQGSNEQYF.

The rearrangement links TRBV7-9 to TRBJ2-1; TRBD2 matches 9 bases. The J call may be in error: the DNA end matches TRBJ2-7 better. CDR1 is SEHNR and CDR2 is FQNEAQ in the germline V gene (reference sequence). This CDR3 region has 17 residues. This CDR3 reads CASSLGWTSDSYNEQYF. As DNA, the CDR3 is TGTGCCAGCAGCTTAGGGTGGACTAGCGATTCCTACAATGAGCAGTACTTC.